The 18 T cell receptor beta chains below all came from one sample that was sequenced in a study of blood T cell repertoires in COVID-19. Only in-frame clones appear in the TCRdb table, and some are missing; sequencing was by immunoSEQ multiplex PCR. The table has 300,000 to 400,000 clones, approximately 90% seen once. The sample comprised peripheral blood. The receptors stem from a woman aged 18-30 years who had recovered from COVID-19.

V and J are TRBV21-1 and TRBJ2-7; TRBD2 was called by the table and not checked on the DNA. TRBV21-1 is annotated as a pseudogene. The CDR3 loop spans 15 amino acids. This CDR3 reads CASSSWTSGYYEQYV. CDR3 bases: TGTGCCAGCAGCTCCTGGACTAGCGGATACTACGAGCAGTACGTC.

The chain links TRBV27 to TRBJ2-7; 10 bases fit TRBD1. The trim removed 4 bases at V and 5 bases at J, leaving 2 bases unmatched. The CDR3 totals 13 residues. CDR1 is MNHEY, CDR2 SMNVEV, per germline (reference sequence). CDR3 loop: CASSWDRGHEQYV. For the CDR3, the DNA is TGTGCCAGCAGTTGGGACAGGGGCCACGAGCAGTACGTC.

The V gene is TRBV3-1 (or the pseudogene TRBV3-2), the J gene TRBJ2-5; D unresolved. The germline CDR1 and CDR2 sequences are LGHDT and YNNKEL (reference sequence). The length of the CDR3 is 12 residues. Trimming took 4 bases from V and 2 from J, leaving 5 bases between them. The CDR3 DNA reads as TGTGCCAGCAGCCGTCAACAAGAGACCCAGTACTTC. Protein product: CASSRQQETQYF.

In its sample, this clone was seen once. The V gene is TRBV30, the J gene TRBJ2-5; 7 bases align to TRBD1. The CDR3 is 15 residues long. Germline CDR1 reads GTSNPN; CDR2 reads SVGIG (reference sequence). The J segment lost 2 bases and the V segment lost 4 bases, leaving 10 bases of the junction unmatched. The DNA for the CDR3 is TGTGCCTGGAAGGGGGCGAGCGGTGTTCAAGAGACCCAGTACTTC. Amino acid sequence: CAWKGASGVQETQYF.

The CDR3 reads CASSVDLGNGQPGNTEAFF. The CDR3 region has the DNA TGTGCCAGCAGCGTAGACTTAGGTAACGGACAGCCTGGGAACACTGAAGCTTTCTTT. The gene calls are TRBV9 and TRBJ1-1; a weak D match, TRBD1 (6 bases). V shed 0 bases and J shed 1 base, with 22 bases lying between them. CDR3 length equals 19 residues. The germline gives CDR1 SGDLS, CDR2 YYNGEE. Together with reference TRBV9 and TRBJ1-1, the CDR3 gives the full variable domain: DSGVTQTPKHLITATGQRVTLRCSPRSGDLSVYWYQQSLDQGLQFLIQYYNGEERAKGNILERFSAQQFPDLHSELNLSSLELGDSALYFCASSVDLGNGQPGNTEAFFGQGTRLTVV.

The rearrangement links TRBV7-9 to TRBJ2-5; a possible D gene is TRBD2 (5 bases). Per the germline V gene, CDR1 is SEHNR and CDR2 is FQNEAQ (reference sequence). Trimming left V 5 bases short and J 4 bases short, with 20 bases between. This CDR3 is 16 amino acids long. Here the CDR3 reads CASSPVVAGRPETQYF. The CDR3 DNA is TGTGCCAGCAGCCCCGTCGTTGCGGGTCGACCAGAGACCCAGTACTTC.

CDR3: CASSLGAGGYTDTQYF. CDR3 coding DNA: TGTGCCAGCAGTTTGGGCGCGGGAGGGTACACAGATACGCAGTATTTT. The chain joins TRBV27 to TRBJ2-3, with 9 bases aligning to TRBD2. J was trimmed by 2 bases and V by 3 bases; bases with no gene match: 6. Germline V CDR1 and CDR2: MNHEY, SMNVEV (reference sequence). The CDR3 length is 16 residues.

The rearrangement uses TRBV6-2 or TRBV6-3 and TRBJ2-7, with TRBD1 as a possible D gene (5 bases). In germline, CDR1 is MNHEY, CDR2 SVGEGT. This CDR3 contains 13 residues. V dropped 6 bases and J dropped 5 bases, with 14 bases sitting between them. The CDR3 DNA reads TGTGCCAGCAGCGGGTCAGGGCCGGACGAGCAGTACGTC. This gives the protein CASSGSGPDEQYV.

With regard to this clone: This same CDR3 is encoded by further DNA sequences in the sample. The genes are TRBV11-3 and TRBJ2-1; D is unresolved. V lost 5 bases, J lost 9 bases, and 8 bases lay in between. The CDR3 runs 11 residues. CDR1 is SGHNT and CDR2 is YENEEA in the germline V gene. DNA of the CDR3: TGTGCCAGCAGCCTCGGTGGTGAGCAGTTCTTC. Encoded protein: CASSLGGEQFF.

The gene calls are TRBV4-2 and TRBJ1-5; 8 bases line up with TRBD1. The V and J ends lost 1 base and 3 bases, in that order; junction bases with no gene match: 5. CDR1 and CDR2 from the germline V gene are LGHNA and YNFKEQ. The CDR3 length is 16 residues. The CDR3 is CASSQGTGRINQPQHF. CDR3 coding DNA: TGTGCCAGCAGCCAAGGGACAGGGAGGATCAATCAGCCCCAGCATTTT.

The chain recombines TRBV7-2 with TRBJ2-3; 9 bases align to TRBD2. Germline CDR1 SGHTA, CDR2 FQGNSA. The CDR3 length is 17 residues. V shed 1 base and J 6 bases; nucleotides not matched to a gene: 11. The CDR3 nucleotides are TGTGCCAGCAGCTTAGGGCCCAGCGGGAGGCCCCCGGATACGCAGTATTTT. Translated, it gives CASSLGPSGRPPDTQYF.

The V call is TRBV29-1, the J call TRBJ2-1, with a weak D call TRBD1 (6 bases). Germline V CDR1 and CDR2: SQVTM, ANQGSEA. Trimming pared 4 bases from V and 2 bases from J, leaving 18 bases between. This CDR3 has 16 residues. The CDR3 loop reads CSVVAAEGGTYNEQFF. In nucleotides, the CDR3 is TGCAGCGTTGTTGCAGCGGAAGGGGGAACCTACAATGAGCAGTTCTTC.

This chain links TRBV15 with TRBJ1-4, with 10 bases lining up with TRBD1. The V gene end was trimmed by 0 bases and the J gene end by 3 bases; junction bases not matched to a gene: 4. The CDR3 is 17 amino acids. CDR1 and CDR2 from the germline V gene are LNHNV and YYDKDF (reference sequence). The DNA of the CDR3 is TGTGCCACCAGCAGAGAGGCGACAGGGGGCCCTAATGAAAAACTGTTTTTT. Amino acid sequence: CATSREATGGPNEKLFF.

The chain combines TRBV2 with TRBJ2-7; maybe TRBD2 (6 bases). The CDR3 loop spans 13 amino acids. Deletions cut 4 bases from V and 11 bases from J, with 18 bases between. The germline CDR1 and CDR2 sequences are SNHLY and FYNNEI. The CDR3 loop is CASSGDSLVPEYV. DNA for the CDR3: TGTGCCAGCAGTGGGGACTCACTTGTGCCCGAGTACGTC.

The chain recombines TRBV3-1 (or the pseudogene TRBV3-2) with TRBJ2-1; 8 bases agree with TRBD1. The germline V gene has CDR1 LGHDT and CDR2 YNNKEL (reference sequence). The CDR3 sequence is 14 residues long. The ends lost 4 bases at V and 6 bases at J; junction bases unmatched: 5. The CDR3 protein is CASSRPDRGNEQFF. The CDR3 nucleotides read TGTGCCAGCAGCCGACCCGACAGGGGCAATGAGCAGTTCTTC.

This clone came up once. CDR3 coding DNA: TGTGCCAGCAGCTTAGATAGAGGCACCGGGGAGCTGTTTTTT. This encodes CASSLDRGTGELFF. The rearrangement joins TRBV11-3 to TRBJ2-2, with D uncertain. Trimming left V 0 bases short and J 4 bases short, with 6 bases between. The CDR3 totals 14 residues. CDR1 SGHNT and CDR2 YENEEA come from the germline V gene.

This clone showed up just a few times. The V call is TRBV12-5, the J call TRBJ1-2; 7 nucleotides line up with TRBD1. CDR3 size: 13 residues. The V gene end was trimmed by 1 base and the J gene end by 8 bases; junction bases not matched to a gene: 4. Germline V CDR1 and CDR2: LGHNT, FRNRAP. The CDR3 region is CASGLGQGSGYTF. DNA for the CDR3: TGTGCTAGTGGTTTGGGACAGGGAAGCGGCTACACCTTC.

J is TRBJ2-5 and V is TRBV4-1; the D gene is possibly TRBD2 (5 bases). CDR1 and CDR2 from the germline V gene are MGHRA and YSYEKL. V lost 6 bases and J 4 bases, leaving 18 bases between the germline ends. The CDR3 contains 15 residues. The CDR3, as DNA: TGCGCCAGCAGAGCGGTTTGGGAAATGGGAGAGACCCAGTACTTC. Translated, it gives CASRAVWEMGETQYF.